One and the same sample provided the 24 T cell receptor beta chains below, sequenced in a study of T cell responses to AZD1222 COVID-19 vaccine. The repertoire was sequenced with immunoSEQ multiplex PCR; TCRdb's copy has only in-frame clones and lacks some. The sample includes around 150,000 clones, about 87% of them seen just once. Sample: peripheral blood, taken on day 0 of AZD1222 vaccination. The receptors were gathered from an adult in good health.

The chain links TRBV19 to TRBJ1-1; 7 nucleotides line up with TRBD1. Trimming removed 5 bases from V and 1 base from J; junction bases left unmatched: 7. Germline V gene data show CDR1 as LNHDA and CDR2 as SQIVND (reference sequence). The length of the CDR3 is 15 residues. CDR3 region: CASSLQGQTNTEAFF. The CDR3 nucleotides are TGTGCCAGTAGTCTCCAGGGACAGACGAACACTGAAGCTTTCTTT. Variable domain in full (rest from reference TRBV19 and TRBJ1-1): DGGITQSPKYLFRKEGQNVTLSCEQNLNHDAMYWYRQDPGQGLRLIYYSQIVNDFQKGDIAEGYSVSREKKESFPLTVTSAQKNPTAFYLCASSLQGQTNTEAFFGQGTRLTVV.

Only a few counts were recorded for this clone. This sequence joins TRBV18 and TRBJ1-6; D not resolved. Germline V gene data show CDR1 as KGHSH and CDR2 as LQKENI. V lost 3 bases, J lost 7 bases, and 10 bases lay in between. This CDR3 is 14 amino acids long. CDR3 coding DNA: TGTGCCAGCTCACCGTCCGAGGGAAATTCACCCCTCCACTTT. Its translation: CASSPSEGNSPLHF.

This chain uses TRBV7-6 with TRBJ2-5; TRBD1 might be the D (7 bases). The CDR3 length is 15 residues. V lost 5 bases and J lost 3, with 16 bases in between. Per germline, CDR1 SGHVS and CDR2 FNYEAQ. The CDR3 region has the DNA TGTGCCAGCAGCCCTATGGACAGGAGGGAAGAGACCCAGTACTTC. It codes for CASSPMDRREETQYF.

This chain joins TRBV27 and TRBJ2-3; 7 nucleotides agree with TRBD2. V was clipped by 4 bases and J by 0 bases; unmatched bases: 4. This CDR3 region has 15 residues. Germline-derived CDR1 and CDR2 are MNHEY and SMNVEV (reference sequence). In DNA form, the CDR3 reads TGTGCCAGCAGTTGGACTAGGGGAAGCACAGATACGCAGTATTTT. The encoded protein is CASSWTRGSTDTQYF.

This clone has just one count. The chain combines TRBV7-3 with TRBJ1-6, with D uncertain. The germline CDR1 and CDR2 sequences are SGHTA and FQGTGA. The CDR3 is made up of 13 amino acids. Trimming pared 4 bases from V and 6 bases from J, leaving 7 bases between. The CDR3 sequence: CASSSGINSPLHF. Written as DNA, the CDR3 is TGTGCCAGCAGCTCAGGAATTAATTCACCCCTCCACTTT.

The CDR3 coding sequence is TGTGCCAGCACCTTAGGTGGGGTCCGAAATGAGCAGTTCTTC. Residues: CASTLGGVRNEQFF. The V and J genes are TRBV28 and TRBJ2-1; D unresolved. The germline CDR1 and CDR2 sequences are MDHEN and SYDVKM. The CDR3 has 14 residues. V dropped 7 bases and J dropped 7 bases, with 17 bases sitting between them.

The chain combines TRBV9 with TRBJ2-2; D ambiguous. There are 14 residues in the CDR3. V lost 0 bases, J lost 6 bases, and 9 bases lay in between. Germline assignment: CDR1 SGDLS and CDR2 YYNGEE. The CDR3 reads CASSVGVGAGELFF. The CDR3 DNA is TGTGCCAGCAGCGTAGGTGTTGGGGCCGGGGAGCTGTTTTTT.

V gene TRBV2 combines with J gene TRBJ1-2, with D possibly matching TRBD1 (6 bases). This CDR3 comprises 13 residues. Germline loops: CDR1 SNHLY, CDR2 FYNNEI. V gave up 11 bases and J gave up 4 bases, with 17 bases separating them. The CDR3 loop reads CADYRDRAYGYTF. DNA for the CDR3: TGTGCCGACTACAGGGACCGGGCCTATGGCTACACCTTC.

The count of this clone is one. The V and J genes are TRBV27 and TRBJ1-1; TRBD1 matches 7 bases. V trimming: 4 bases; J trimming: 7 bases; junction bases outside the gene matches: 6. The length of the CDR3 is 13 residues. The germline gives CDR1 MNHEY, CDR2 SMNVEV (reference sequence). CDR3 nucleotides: TGTGCCAGCAGTTGGCTACAGGGGAGTGAAGCTTTCTTT. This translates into CASSWLQGSEAFF.

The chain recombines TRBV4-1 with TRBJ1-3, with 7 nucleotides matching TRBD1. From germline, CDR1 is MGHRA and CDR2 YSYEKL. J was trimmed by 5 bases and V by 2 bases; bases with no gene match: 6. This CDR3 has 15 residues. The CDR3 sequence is CASSQPTGQRNTIYF. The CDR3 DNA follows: TGCGCCAGCAGCCAACCTACGGGACAGCGAAACACCATATATTTT.

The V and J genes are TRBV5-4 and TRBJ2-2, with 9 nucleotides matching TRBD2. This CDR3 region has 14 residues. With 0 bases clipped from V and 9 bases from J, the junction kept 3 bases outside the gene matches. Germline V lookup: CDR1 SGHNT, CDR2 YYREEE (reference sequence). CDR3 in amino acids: CASSLGSGGRELFF. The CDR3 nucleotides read TGTGCCAGCAGCTTGGGTAGCGGGGGCCGGGAGCTGTTTTTT. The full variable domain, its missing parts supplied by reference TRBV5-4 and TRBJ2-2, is ETGVTQSPTHLIKTRGQQVTLRCSSQSGHNTVSWYQQALGQGPQFIFQYYREEENGRGNFPPRFSGLQFPNYSSELNVNALELDDSALYLCASSLGSGGRELFFGEGSRLTVL.

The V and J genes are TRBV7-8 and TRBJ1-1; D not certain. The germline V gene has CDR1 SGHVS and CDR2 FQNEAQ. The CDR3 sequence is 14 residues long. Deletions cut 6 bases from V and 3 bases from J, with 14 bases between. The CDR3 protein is CASSSTERHTEAFF. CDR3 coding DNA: TGTGCCAGCAGTTCTACAGAGAGACACACTGAAGCTTTCTTT.

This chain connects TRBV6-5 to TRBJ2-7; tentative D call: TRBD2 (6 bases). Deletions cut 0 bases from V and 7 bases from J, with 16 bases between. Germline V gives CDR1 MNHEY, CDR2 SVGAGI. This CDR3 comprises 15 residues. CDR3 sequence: CASSYSQEGLREQYF. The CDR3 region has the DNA TGTGCCAGCAGTTACTCCCAGGAGGGCTTAAGGGAGCAGTACTTC.

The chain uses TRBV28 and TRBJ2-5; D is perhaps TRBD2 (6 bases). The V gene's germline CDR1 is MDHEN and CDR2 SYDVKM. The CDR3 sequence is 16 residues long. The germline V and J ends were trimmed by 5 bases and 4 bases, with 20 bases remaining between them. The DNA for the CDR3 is TGTGCCAGCAGTAAGGGGCACAGCGGGCCCGGAGAGACCCAGTACTTC. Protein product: CASSKGHSGPGETQYF.

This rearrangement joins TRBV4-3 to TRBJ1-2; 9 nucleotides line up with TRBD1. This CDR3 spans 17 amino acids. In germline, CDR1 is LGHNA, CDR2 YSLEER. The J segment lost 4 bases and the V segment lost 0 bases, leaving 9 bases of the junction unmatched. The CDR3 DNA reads TGCGCCAGCAGCCAAGATTGGGGGACAGGGAAGACCTATGGCTACACCTTC. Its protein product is CASSQDWGTGKTYGYTF.

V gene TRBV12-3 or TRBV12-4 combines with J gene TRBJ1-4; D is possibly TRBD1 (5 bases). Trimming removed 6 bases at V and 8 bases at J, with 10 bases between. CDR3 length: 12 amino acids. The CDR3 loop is CASRGVSEKLFF. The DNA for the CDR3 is TGTGCCAGCAGGGGGGTCAGCGAAAAACTGTTTTTT.

The CDR3 region has the DNA TGCGCCAGCAGCCCGTGGCAGGGGGGCAATCAGCCCCAGCATTTT. It translates to CASSPWQGGNQPQHF. V and J are TRBV4-1 and TRBJ1-5, with 7 bases that match TRBD1. The CDR3 runs 15 residues. With V trimmed by 4 bases and J by 2 bases, 5 bases remained unmatched. The germline V gene has CDR1 MGHRA and CDR2 YSYEKL.

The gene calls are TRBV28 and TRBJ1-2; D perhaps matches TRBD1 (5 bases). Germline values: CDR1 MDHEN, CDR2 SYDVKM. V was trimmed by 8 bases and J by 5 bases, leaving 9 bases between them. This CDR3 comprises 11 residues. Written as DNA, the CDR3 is TGTGCCAGCCTCAGGGATTATGGCTACACCTTC. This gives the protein CASLRDYGYTF.

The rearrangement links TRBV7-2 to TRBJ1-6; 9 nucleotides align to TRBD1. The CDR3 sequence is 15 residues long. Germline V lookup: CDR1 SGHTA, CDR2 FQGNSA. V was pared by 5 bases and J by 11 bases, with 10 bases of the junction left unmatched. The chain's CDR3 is CASSPIGTGFPPLHF. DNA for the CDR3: TGTGCCAGCAGCCCGATCGGGACAGGGTTCCCACCCCTCCACTTT.

CDR3 in amino acids: CASSGSQGPVSEQFF. The DNA of the CDR3 is TGTGCCAGTAGTGGATCACAGGGCCCGGTGAGTGAGCAGTTCTTC. The V gene is TRBV19, the J gene TRBJ2-1; perhaps TRBD1 as D (6 bases). Per the germline V gene, CDR1 is LNHDA and CDR2 is SQIVND (reference sequence). V lost 5 bases and J lost 9, with 20 bases in between. The CDR3 runs 15 residues.

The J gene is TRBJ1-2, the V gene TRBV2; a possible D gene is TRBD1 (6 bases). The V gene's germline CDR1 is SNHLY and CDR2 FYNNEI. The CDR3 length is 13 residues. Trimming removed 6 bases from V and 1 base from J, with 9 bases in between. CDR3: CASREDSNYGYTF. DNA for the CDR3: TGTGCCAGCAGGGAGGACAGTAACTATGGCTACACCTTC.

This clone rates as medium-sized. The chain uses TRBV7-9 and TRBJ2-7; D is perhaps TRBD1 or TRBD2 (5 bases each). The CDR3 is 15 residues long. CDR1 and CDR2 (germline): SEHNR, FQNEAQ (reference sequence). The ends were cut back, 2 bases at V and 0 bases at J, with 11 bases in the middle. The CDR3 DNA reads TGTGCCAGCAGCTTAAGGGACGGAAACTCCTACGAGCAGTACTTC. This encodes CASSLRDGNSYEQYF.

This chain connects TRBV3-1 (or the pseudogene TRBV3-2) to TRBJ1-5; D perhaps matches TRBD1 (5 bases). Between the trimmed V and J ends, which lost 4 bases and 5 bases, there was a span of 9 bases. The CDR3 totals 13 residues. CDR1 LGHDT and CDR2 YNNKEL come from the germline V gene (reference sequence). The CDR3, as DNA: TGTGCCAGCAGCCTCGAGGGGCATCAGCCCCAGCATTTT. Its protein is CASSLEGHQPQHF.

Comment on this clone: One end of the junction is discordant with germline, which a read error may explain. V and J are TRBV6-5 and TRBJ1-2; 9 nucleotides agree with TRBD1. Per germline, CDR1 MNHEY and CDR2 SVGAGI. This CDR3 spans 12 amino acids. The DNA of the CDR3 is TGTGCCAGTAAGACCGGGACAGGGTGGGGCATCTTC. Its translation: CASKTGTGWGIF.